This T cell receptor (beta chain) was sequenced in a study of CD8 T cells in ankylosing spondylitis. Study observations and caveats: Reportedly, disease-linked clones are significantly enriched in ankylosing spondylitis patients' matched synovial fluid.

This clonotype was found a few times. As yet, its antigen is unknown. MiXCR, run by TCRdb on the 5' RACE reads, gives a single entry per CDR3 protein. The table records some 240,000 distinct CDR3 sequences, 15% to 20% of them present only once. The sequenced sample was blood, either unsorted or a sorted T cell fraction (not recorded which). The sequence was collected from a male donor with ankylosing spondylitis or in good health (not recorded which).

CDR3 in amino acids: CSTTGGLAASSYNEQFF. The CDR3 nucleotides read TGCAGCACAACCGGAGGACTAGCGGCAAGCTCCTACAATGAGCAGTTCTTC. The gene calls are TRBV29-1 and TRBJ2-1, with TRBD2 matching 10 bases. The trim removed 8 bases at V and 0 bases at J, leaving 13 bases unmatched. The CDR3 runs 17 residues. Germline V lookup: CDR1 SQVTM, CDR2 ANQGSEA.